This TCR beta chain emerged from a study of shared clonotypes between healthy human individuals. Clones were read by immunoSEQ multiplex PCR, and TCRdb kept only the in-frame ones, dropping some. The sample consists of some 500,000 clones, approximately 79% of them appearing once. Study donors comprised healthy, HIV-negative adults devoid of recent acute infection or vaccination. Trimming pared 0 bases from V and 1 base from J, leaving 13 bases between. This CDR3 is built from 16 residues. CDR1 SGHRS and CDR2 YFSETQ come from the germline V gene. The TCR originated in a woman between 35 and 50 years old in good health. Some clones in this sample may be carry-over from other donors' samples. Sequencing was performed on PBMCs. This chain links TRBV5-1 with TRBJ2-5; D is perhaps TRBD1 (5 bases). For the CDR3, the DNA is TGCGCCAGCAGCTTGGATATTGGGGCAGCCCAAGAGACCCAGTACTTC. Translating gives CASSLDIGAAQETQYF. The variable domain in full, with the rest retrieved from reference TRBV5-1 and TRBJ2-5, is KAGVTQTPRYLIKTRGQQVTLSCSPISGHRSVSWYQQTPGQGLQFLFEYFSETQRNKGNFPGRFSGRQFSNSRSEMNVSTLELGDSALYLCASSLDIGAAQETQYFGPGTRLLVL.